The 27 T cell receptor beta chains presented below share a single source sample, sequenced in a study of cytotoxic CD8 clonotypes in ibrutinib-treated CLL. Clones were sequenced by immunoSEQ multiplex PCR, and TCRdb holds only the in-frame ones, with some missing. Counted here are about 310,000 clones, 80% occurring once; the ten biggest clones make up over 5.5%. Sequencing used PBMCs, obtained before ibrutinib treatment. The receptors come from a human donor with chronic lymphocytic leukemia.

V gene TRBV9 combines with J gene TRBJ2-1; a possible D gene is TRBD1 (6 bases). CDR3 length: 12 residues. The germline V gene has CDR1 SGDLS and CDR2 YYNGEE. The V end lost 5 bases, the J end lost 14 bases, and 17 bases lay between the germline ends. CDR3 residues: CASSGVGGREFF. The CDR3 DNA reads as TGTGCCAGCAGTGGGGTAGGGGGTCGTGAGTTCTTC.

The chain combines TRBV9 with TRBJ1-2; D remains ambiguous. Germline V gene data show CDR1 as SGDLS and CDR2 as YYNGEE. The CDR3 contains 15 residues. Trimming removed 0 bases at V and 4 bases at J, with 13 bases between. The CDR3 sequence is CASSVERGPLYGYTF. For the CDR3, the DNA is TGTGCCAGCAGCGTAGAAAGAGGGCCCCTCTATGGCTACACCTTC.

The CDR3 sequence: CSVDGTDEYEQYF. The CDR3 bases are TGCAGCGTTGACGGGACAGACGAATACGAGCAGTACTTC. This chain links TRBV29-1 with TRBJ2-7; 7 bases match TRBD1. The CDR3 loop spans 13 amino acids. Germline CDR1 reads SQVTM; CDR2 reads ANQGSEA. Trimming took 3 bases from V and 4 from J; bases not matched to a gene: 6.

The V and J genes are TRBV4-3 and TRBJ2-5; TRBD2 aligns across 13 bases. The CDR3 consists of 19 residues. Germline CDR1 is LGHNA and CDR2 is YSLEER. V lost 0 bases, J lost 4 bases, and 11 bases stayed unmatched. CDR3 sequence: CASSQDRSGLAGEGETQYF. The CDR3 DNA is TGCGCCAGCAGCCAAGATCGTAGCGGACTAGCGGGAGAAGGAGAGACCCAGTACTTC.

The CDR3 is CASRHTGLPTLTRYEQYF. The CDR3, as DNA: TGTGCCAGCAGGCACACAGGGTTACCAACACTCACGAGGTACGAGCAGTACTTC. The gene calls are TRBV27 and TRBJ2-7; weak D call: TRBD1 (6 bases). V lost 6 bases and J 4 bases, leaving 28 bases between the germline ends. Germline V gives CDR1 MNHEY, CDR2 SMNVEV (reference sequence). The length of the CDR3 is 18 residues.

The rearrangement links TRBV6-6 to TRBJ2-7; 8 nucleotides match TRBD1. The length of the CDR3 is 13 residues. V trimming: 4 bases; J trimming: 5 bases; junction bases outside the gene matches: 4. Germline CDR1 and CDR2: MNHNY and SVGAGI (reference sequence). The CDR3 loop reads CASSWTGRHEQYF. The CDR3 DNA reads TGTGCCAGCAGTTGGACAGGGAGACACGAGCAGTACTTC.

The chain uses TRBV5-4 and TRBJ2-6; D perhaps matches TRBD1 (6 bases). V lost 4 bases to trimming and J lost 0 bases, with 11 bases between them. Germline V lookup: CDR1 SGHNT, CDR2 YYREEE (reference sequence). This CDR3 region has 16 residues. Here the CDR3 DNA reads TGTGCCAGCAGCCCGGGGACACCCTCTGGGGCCAACGTCCTGACTTTC. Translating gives CASSPGTPSGANVLTF.

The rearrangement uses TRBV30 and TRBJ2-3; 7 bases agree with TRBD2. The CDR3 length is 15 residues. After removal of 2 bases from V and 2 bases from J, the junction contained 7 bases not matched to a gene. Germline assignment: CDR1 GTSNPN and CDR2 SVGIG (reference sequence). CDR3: CAWSLGGGDTDTQYF. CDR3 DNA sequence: TGTGCCTGGAGTCTCGGCGGGGGTGACACAGATACGCAGTATTTT. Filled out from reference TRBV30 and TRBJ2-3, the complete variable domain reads SQTIHQWPATLVQPVGSPLSLECTVEGTSNPNLYWYRQAAGRGLQLLFYSVGIGQISSEVPQNLSASRPQDRQFILSSKKLLLSDSGFYLCAWSLGGGDTDTQYFGPGTRLTVL.

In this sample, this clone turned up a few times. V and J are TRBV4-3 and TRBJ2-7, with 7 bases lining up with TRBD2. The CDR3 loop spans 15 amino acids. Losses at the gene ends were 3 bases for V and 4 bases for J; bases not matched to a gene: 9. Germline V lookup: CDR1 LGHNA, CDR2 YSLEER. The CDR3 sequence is CASSQLADLAYEQYF. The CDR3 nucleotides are TGCGCCAGCAGCCAGCTAGCGGACCTGGCATACGAGCAGTACTTC.

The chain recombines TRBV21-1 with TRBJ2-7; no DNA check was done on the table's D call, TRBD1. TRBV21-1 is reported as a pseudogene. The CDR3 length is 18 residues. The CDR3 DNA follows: TGTGCCAGCAGCCATTCGGACAAAACAGCTGCTATCTCCTACGAGCAGTACTTC. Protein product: CASSHSDKTAAISYEQYF.

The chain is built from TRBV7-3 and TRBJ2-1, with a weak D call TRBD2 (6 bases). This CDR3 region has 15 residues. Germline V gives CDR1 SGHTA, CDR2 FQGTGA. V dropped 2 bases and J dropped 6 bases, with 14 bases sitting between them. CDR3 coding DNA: TGTGCCAGCAGCTTACTAGCGACGGTGGGCAATGAGCAGTTCTTC. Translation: CASSLLATVGNEQFF.

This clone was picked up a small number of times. The CDR3 coding sequence is TGTGCCTGGAGTGTGACAGGCGACGAGCAGTACTTC. This codes for CAWSVTGDEQYF. The J gene is TRBJ2-7, the V gene TRBV30; tentatively, D is TRBD1 (6 bases). V lost 0 bases, J lost 5 bases, and 8 bases lay in between. The CDR3 contains 12 residues. Per germline, CDR1 GTSNPN and CDR2 SVGIG (reference sequence).

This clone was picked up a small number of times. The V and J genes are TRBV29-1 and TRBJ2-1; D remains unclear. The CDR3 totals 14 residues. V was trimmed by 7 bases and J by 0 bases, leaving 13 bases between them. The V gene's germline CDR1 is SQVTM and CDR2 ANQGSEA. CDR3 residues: CSAKDPYSYNEQFF. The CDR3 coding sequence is TGCAGCGCGAAGGACCCATACTCCTACAATGAGCAGTTCTTC.

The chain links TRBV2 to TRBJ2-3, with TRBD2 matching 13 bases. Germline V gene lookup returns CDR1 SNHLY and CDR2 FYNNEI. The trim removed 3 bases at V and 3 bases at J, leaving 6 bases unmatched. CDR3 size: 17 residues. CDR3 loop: CASSDKGLAGRTDTQYF. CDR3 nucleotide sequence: TGTGCCAGCAGTGACAAGGGACTAGCGGGAAGGACAGATACGCAGTATTTT. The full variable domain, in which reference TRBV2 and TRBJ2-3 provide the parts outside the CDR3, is EPEVTQTPSHQVTQMGQEVILRCVPISNHLYFYWYRQILGQKVEFLVSFYNNEISEKSEIFDDQFSVERPDGSNFTLKIRSTKLEDSAMYFCASSDKGLAGRTDTQYFGPGTRLTVL.

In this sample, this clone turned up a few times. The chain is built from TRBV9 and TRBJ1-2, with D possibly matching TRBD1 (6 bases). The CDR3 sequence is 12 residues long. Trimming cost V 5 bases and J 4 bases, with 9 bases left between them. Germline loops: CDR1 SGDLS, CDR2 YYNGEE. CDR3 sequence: CASRAGAYGYTF. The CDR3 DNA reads TGTGCCAGCAGAGCAGGGGCCTATGGCTACACCTTC.

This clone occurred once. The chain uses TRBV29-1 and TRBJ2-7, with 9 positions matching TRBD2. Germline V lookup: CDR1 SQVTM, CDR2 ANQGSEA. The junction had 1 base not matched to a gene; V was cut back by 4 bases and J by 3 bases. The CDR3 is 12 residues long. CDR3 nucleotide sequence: TGCAGCGTTGGACTAGCGGACTACGAGCAGTACTTC. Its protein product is CSVGLADYEQYF.

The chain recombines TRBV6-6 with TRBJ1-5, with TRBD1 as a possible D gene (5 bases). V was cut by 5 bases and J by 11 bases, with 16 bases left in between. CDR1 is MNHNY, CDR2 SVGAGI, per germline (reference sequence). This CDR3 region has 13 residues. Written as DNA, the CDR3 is TGTGCCAGCAGTCCGGGACTCCAGATCTCCCAGCATTTT. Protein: CASSPGLQISQHF.

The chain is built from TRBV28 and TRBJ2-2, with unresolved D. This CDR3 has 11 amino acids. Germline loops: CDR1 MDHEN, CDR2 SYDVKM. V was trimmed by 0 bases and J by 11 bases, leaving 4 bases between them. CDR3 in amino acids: CASSLWIELFF. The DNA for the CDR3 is TGTGCCAGCAGTTTATGGATCGAGCTGTTTTTT.

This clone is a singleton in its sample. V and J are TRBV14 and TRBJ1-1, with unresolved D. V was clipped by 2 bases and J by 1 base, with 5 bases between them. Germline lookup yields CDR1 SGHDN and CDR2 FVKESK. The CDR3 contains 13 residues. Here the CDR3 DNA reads TGTGCCAGCAGCCAACTCGAGAACACTGAAGCTTTCTTT. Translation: CASSQLENTEAFF.

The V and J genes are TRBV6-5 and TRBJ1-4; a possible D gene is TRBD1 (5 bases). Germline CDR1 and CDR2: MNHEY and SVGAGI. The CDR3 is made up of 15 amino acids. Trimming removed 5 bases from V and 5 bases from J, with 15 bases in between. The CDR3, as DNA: TGTGCCAGCAGTACCTCGGGACGGACGAATGAAAAACTGTTTTTT. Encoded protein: CASSTSGRTNEKLFF.

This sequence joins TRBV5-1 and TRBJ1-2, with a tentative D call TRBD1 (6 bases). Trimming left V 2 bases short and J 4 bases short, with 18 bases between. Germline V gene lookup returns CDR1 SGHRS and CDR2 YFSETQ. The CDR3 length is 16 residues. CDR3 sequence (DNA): TGCGCCAGCAGCTTTGGTCGGGGGGCATCGGTCTATGGCTACACCTTC. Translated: CASSFGRGASVYGYTF.

The CDR3 is CASSLTRQGTVLGYTF. The CDR3 DNA reads as TGTGCCAGCAGCTTAACTAGACAGGGGACGGTTCTTGGCTACACCTTC. The rearrangement links TRBV7-2 to TRBJ1-2; 8 positions match TRBD1. Trimming removed 2 bases from V and 7 bases from J; junction bases left unmatched: 12. This CDR3 has 16 residues. The germline gives CDR1 SGHTA, CDR2 FQGNSA.

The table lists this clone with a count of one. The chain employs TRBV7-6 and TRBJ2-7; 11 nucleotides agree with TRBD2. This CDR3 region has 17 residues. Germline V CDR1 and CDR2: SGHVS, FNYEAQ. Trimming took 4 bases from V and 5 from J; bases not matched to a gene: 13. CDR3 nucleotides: TGTGCCAGCAGCTCGACCACTAGCGGGAGTCCTTATGACGAGCAGTACTTC. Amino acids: CASSSTTSGSPYDEQYF.

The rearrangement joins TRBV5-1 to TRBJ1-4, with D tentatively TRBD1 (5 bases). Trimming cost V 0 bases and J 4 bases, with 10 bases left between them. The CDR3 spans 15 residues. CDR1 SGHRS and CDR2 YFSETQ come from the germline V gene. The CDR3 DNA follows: TGCGCCAGCAGCTTGGGAGGGGACTATAATGAAAAACTGTTTTTT. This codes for CASSLGGDYNEKLFF.

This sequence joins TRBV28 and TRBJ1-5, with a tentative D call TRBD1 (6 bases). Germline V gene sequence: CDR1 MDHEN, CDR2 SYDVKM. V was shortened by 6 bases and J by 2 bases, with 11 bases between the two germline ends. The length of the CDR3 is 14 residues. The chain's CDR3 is CASSRDIGNQPQHF. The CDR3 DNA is TGTGCCAGCAGCAGGGACATCGGCAATCAGCCCCAGCATTTT. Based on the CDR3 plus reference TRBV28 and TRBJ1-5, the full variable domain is DVKVTQSSRYLVKRTGEKVFLECVQDMDHENMFWYRQDPGLGLRLIYFSYDVKMKEKGDIPEGYSVSREKKERFSLILESASTNQTSMYLCASSRDIGNQPQHFGDGTRLSIL.

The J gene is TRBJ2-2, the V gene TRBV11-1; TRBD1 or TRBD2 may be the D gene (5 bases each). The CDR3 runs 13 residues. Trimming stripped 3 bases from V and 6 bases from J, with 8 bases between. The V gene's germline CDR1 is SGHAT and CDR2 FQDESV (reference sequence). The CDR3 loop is CASSFSGPGELFF. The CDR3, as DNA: TGTGCCAGCAGCTTTTCGGGGCCCGGGGAGCTGTTTTTT.

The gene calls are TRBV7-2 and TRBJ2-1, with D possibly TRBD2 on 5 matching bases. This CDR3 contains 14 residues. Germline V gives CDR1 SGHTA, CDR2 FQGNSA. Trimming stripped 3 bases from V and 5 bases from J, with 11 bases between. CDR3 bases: TGTGCCAGCAGCTTCTGGACTGGTAACAATGAGCAGTTCTTC. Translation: CASSFWTGNNEQFF. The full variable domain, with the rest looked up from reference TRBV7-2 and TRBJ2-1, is GAGVSQSPSNKVTEKGKDVELRCDPISGHTALYWYRQSLGQGLEFLIYFQGNSAPDKSGLPSDRFSAERTGGSVSTLTIQRTQQEDSAVYLCASSFWTGNNEQFFGPGTRLTVL.